What follows are 9 T cell receptor beta chains derived from one specimen sequenced in a study of shared clonotypes between healthy human individuals. The protocol was immunoSEQ multiplex PCR, while the TCRdb copy is restricted to in-frame clones and leaves out a portion. The sample records about 2.4 million clones, more than 85% being singletons. What was sequenced was naive CD4+ T cells from PBMCs. The subset denotes: CD45RA+ positively selected. Source of these receptors: a man aged 18 to 30 in good health. Some clones in this sample may be carry-over from other donors' samples.

The chain uses TRBV9 and TRBJ2-1; TRBD2 might be the D (5 bases). The CDR3 contains 15 residues. V dropped 4 bases and J dropped 0 bases, with 11 bases sitting between them. Germline CDR1 SGDLS, CDR2 YYNGEE. This CDR3 is CASSRTGSSYNEQFF. CDR3 bases: TGTGCCAGCAGCCGGACGGGAAGCTCCTACAATGAGCAGTTCTTC.

V usage is TRBV30 and J usage is TRBJ1-3; D not certain. Germline loops: CDR1 GTSNPN, CDR2 SVGIG (reference sequence). This CDR3 is 14 amino acids long. V lost 0 bases, J lost 4 bases, and 10 bases lay in between. CDR3 sequence: CAWSVAGGGNTIYF. CDR3 nucleotides: TGTGCCTGGAGTGTAGCCGGCGGCGGAAACACCATATATTTT.

The chain has TRBV11-2 and TRBJ2-1, with D hard to call. There are 13 residues in the CDR3. Germline V lookup: CDR1 SGHAT, CDR2 FQNNGV. The ends were cut back, 0 bases at V and 6 bases at J, with 6 bases in the middle. CDR3 protein: CASSLDVINEQFF. For the CDR3, the DNA is TGTGCCAGCAGCTTAGATGTTATCAATGAGCAGTTCTTC. Together with reference TRBV11-2 and TRBJ2-1, the CDR3 gives the full variable domain: EAGVAQSPRYKIIEKRQSVAFWCNPISGHATLYWYQQILGQGPKLLIQFQNNGVVDDSQLPKDRFSAERLKGVDSTLKIQPAKLEDSAVYLCASSLDVINEQFFGPGTRLTVL.

This clone was counted once. The V and J genes are TRBV11-2 and TRBJ2-5, with D possibly matching TRBD1 (6 bases). The better agreement between TRBJ2-7 and the DNA end casts doubt on the J call. The CDR3 is made up of 17 amino acids. CDR1 and CDR2 (germline): SGHAT, FQNNGV. CDR3 residues: CASSLGILGQGNYEQYF. The CDR3 region has the DNA TGTGCCAGCAGCTTAGGAATCCTTGGGCAGGGGAACTACGAGCAGTACTTC.

A remark on this clone: This CDR3 is also generated by other DNA sequences in the sample. The chain recombines TRBV2 with TRBJ2-5; 8 bases are a match to TRBD1. CDR1 and CDR2 from the germline V gene are SNHLY and FYNNEI. There are 12 residues in the CDR3. V was pared by 5 bases and J by 5 bases, with 1 base of the junction left unmatched. The CDR3 bases are TGTGCCAGCAGTAGACAGGGGGAGACCCAGTACTTC. It codes for CASSRQGETQYF.

As DNA, the CDR3 is TGCGCCAGCAGCCAACCCCAGGGACTAGCGGGAAGCTCCTACAATGAGCAGTTCTTC. It translates to CASSQPQGLAGSSYNEQFF. This chain joins TRBV4-3 and TRBJ2-1; 13 bases match TRBD2. The CDR3 runs 19 residues. Germline V gene lookup returns CDR1 LGHNA and CDR2 YSLEER. V gave up 2 bases and J gave up 0 bases; unmatched junction bases: 7.

The genes are TRBV6-4 and TRBJ2-2; TRBD2 aligns across 13 bases. The CDR3 spans 18 residues. V lost 9 bases, J lost 5 bases, and 15 bases stayed unmatched. In germline, CDR1 is MRHNA, CDR2 SNTAGT. The CDR3 DNA is TGTGCCAGATCCCAACTAGCGGGAGGGCCGGGGGATACCGGGGAGCTGTTTTTT. It codes for CARSQLAGGPGDTGELFF.

The chain employs TRBV7-8 and TRBJ2-2, with D perhaps TRBD2 (5 bases). Germline values: CDR1 SGHVS, CDR2 FQNEAQ. Trimming shortened V by 5 bases and J by 5 bases, and 12 bases separated the two germline ends. This CDR3 region has 14 residues. CDR3 residues: CASSPRRDTGELFF. The CDR3 DNA sequence: TGTGCCAGCAGCCCCCGCCGGGATACCGGGGAGCTGTTTTTT.

The rearrangement links TRBV5-4 to TRBJ1-1, with a tentative D call TRBD1 (5 bases). CDR1 and CDR2 from the germline V gene are SGHNT and YYREEE (reference sequence). V was pared by 1 base and J by 5 bases, with 12 bases between. CDR3 length equals 14 residues. This CDR3 is CASSLRAGGTEAFF. In nucleotides, the CDR3 is TGTGCCAGCAGCTTGCGGGCGGGGGGGACTGAAGCTTTCTTT. Full variable domain (remainder filled in from reference TRBV5-4 and TRBJ1-1): ETGVTQSPTHLIKTRGQQVTLRCSSQSGHNTVSWYQQALGQGPQFIFQYYREEENGRGNFPPRFSGLQFPNYSSELNVNALELDDSALYLCASSLRAGGTEAFFGQGTRLTVV.